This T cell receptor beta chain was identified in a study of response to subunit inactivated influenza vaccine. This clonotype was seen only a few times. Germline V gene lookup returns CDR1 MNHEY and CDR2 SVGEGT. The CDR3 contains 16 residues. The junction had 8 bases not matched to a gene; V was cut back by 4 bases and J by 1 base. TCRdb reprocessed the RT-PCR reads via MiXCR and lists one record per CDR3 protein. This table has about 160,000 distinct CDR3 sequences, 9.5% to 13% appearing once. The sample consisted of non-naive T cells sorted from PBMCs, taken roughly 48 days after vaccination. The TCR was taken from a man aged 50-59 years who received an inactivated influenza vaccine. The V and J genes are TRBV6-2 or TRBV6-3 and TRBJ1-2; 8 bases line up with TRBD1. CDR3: CASSFSLRGRNYGYTF. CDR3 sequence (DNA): TGTGCCAGCAGTTTCTCCCTCAGGGGGCGTAACTATGGCTACACCTTC.